One sample yielded the 23 T cell receptor beta chains listed below, sequenced in a study of control samples from healthy donors and cancer patients. Assay used: immunoSEQ multiplex PCR; TCRdb lists only in-frame clones, some missing. Among 130,000 or so clones listed, roughly 88% were seen once. The sample consisted of blood. These receptors were obtained from a man aged 50 to 59 in good health.

The chain employs TRBV3-1 (or the pseudogene TRBV3-2) and TRBJ1-5, with 8 bases lining up with TRBD1. The V gene end was trimmed by 2 bases and the J gene end by 3 bases; junction bases not matched to a gene: 3. In germline, CDR1 is LGHDT, CDR2 YNNKEL (reference sequence). The CDR3 spans 15 residues. CDR3 coding DNA: TGTGCCAGCAGCCAATCAGGGGGCGACAATCAGCCCCAGCATTTT. Translating it yields CASSQSGGDNQPQHF.

This sequence joins TRBV9 and TRBJ2-2; D unclear. CDR1 and CDR2 (germline): SGDLS, YYNGEE. This CDR3 region has 14 residues. With 4 bases removed from V and 1 base from J, the gap between germline ends came to 8 bases. The CDR3 coding sequence is TGTGCCAGCAGCCCCGGACGGAACACCGGGGAGCTGTTTTTT. Its translation is CASSPGRNTGELFF.

The CDR3 is CASSLAQAGRTDTQYF. The CDR3 region has the DNA TGCGCCAGCAGTTTAGCCCAGGCGGGGCGCACAGATACGCAGTATTTT. The chain joins TRBV5-1 to TRBJ2-3, with D possibly matching TRBD2 (6 bases). There are 16 residues in the CDR3. V lost 5 bases to trimming and J lost 1 base, with 17 bases between them. CDR1 is SGHRS and CDR2 is YFSETQ in the germline V gene.

Comments on this clone: One end of the junction varies from germline; a read error may be responsible. The genes are TRBV5-1 and TRBJ1-2, with a possible D match to TRBD1 (5 bases). The CDR3 consists of 14 residues. Germline V lookup: CDR1 SGHRS, CDR2 YFSETQ. CDR3 amino acids: CARSSQAGGEGYTF. For the CDR3, the DNA is TGCGCCCGCAGCTCGCAGGCCGGGGGGGAAGGCTACACCTTC.

The gene calls are TRBV24-1 and TRBJ2-7, with D unclear. The CDR3 has 13 amino acids. Germline V CDR1 and CDR2: KGHDR, SFDVKD. V gave up 2 bases and J gave up 0 bases, with 4 bases separating them. The DNA of the CDR3 is TGTGCCACCAGTGATTCCCACTCCTACGAGCAGTACTTC. It specifies CATSDSHSYEQYF.

The chain combines TRBV10-3 with TRBJ1-2; weak D call: TRBD1 (5 bases). In germline, CDR1 is ENHRY, CDR2 SYGVKD. The CDR3 sequence is 14 residues long. The ends were cut back, 7 bases at V and 5 bases at J, with 17 bases in the middle. The CDR3 loop is CAITGQGPRYGYTF. For the CDR3, the DNA is TGTGCCATCACGGGCCAGGGCCCACGGTATGGCTACACCTTC.

The chain couples TRBV11-2 to TRBJ2-5; D ambiguous. Germline V gene data show CDR1 as SGHAT and CDR2 as FQNNGV. The V end was cut by 0 bases, the J end by 6 bases, with 8 bases between. This CDR3 region has 13 residues. Here the CDR3 DNA reads TGTGCCAGCAGCTTAGAATATCAAAAGACCCAGTACTTC. Protein sequence: CASSLEYQKTQYF.

The chain recombines TRBV5-1 with TRBJ2-2, with 11 bases identical to TRBD2. The CDR3 runs 14 residues. CDR1 is SGHRS, CDR2 YFSETQ, per germline. Germline trimming cut 7 bases from V and 1 base from J; bases unmatched to any gene: 0. The CDR3 here is CASGLAGNTGELFF. CDR3 nucleotide sequence: TGCGCCAGCGGACTAGCGGGGAACACCGGGGAGCTGTTTTTT. Based on the CDR3 plus reference TRBV5-1 and TRBJ2-2, the full variable domain is KAGVTQTPRYLIKTRGQQVTLSCSPISGHRSVSWYQQTPGQGLQFLFEYFSETQRNKGNFPGRFSGRQFSNSRSEMNVSTLELGDSALYLCASGLAGNTGELFFGEGSRLTVL.

The J gene is TRBJ2-5, the V gene TRBV29-1; D perhaps matches TRBD2 (8 bases). This CDR3 comprises 16 residues. Trimming cost V 2 bases and J 7 bases, with 23 bases left between them. Germline CDR1 SQVTM, CDR2 ANQGSEA. CDR3 sequence: CSVEPSLGLGGSTQYF. CDR3 DNA: TGCAGCGTTGAACCCTCTTTGGGACTAGGGGGCTCGACCCAGTACTTC.

This chain uses TRBV5-1 with TRBJ1-1; D possibly corresponds to TRBD1 (6 bases). The CDR3 has 15 residues. Germline V gives CDR1 SGHRS, CDR2 YFSETQ. V shed 1 base and J shed 6 bases, with 16 bases lying between them. The CDR3 DNA follows: TGCGCCAGCAGCTTGTTAGGGGGAAAGGTCTCTGAAGCTTTCTTT. Encoded protein: CASSLLGGKVSEAFF.

The chain has TRBV5-1 and TRBJ1-5, with 7 bases aligning to TRBD1. V gave up 2 bases and J gave up 7 bases; unmatched junction bases: 3. The CDR3 contains 13 residues. Germline CDR1 and CDR2: SGHRS and YFSETQ. CDR3 residues: CASSFTGDQPQHF. The CDR3 DNA reads as TGCGCCAGCAGCTTCACAGGGGACCAGCCCCAGCATTTT.

The chain couples TRBV28 to TRBJ1-1; D is unclear. The CDR3 is made up of 11 amino acids. CDR1 and CDR2 from the germline V gene are MDHEN and SYDVKM. V lost 5 bases and J lost 5, with 6 bases in between. CDR3 bases: TGTGCCAGCAGTCCGAGGACTGAAGCTTTCTTT. Encoded protein: CASSPRTEAFF.

This clone was seen repeatedly, ten times or more. The chain couples TRBV19 to TRBJ1-6; TRBD1 aligns across 7 bases. V lost 3 bases and J lost 16; bases outside the gene matches: 9. Germline V gives CDR1 LNHDA, CDR2 SQIVND (reference sequence). There are 13 residues in the CDR3. The CDR3 is CASSMGTGQILHF. The CDR3 DNA reads as TGTGCCAGTAGTATGGGAACGGGACAGATTCTCCACTTT.

The V gene is TRBV6-5, the J gene TRBJ1-2; D call uncertain. The CDR3 runs 14 residues. Trimming pared 4 bases from V and 4 bases from J, leaving 13 bases between. Germline CDR1 and CDR2: MNHEY and SVGAGI. This CDR3 is CASSLSPSIYGYTF. The DNA for the CDR3 is TGTGCCAGCAGTTTGTCCCCCAGCATCTATGGCTACACCTTC.

The V and J genes are TRBV5-5 and TRBJ2-2; D call uncertain. This CDR3 spans 15 amino acids. With 1 base removed from V and 0 bases from J, the gap between germline ends came to 7 bases. From germline, CDR1 is SGHKS and CDR2 YYEKEE (reference sequence). CDR3: CASSLRPPNTGELFF. CDR3 sequence (DNA): TGTGCCAGCAGCTTGCGTCCGCCGAACACCGGGGAGCTGTTTTTT. Variable domain in full (rest from reference TRBV5-5 and TRBJ2-2): DAGVTQSPTHLIKTRGQQVTLRCSPISGHKSVSWYQQVLGQGPQFIFQYYEKEERGRGNFPDRFSARQFPNYSSELNVNALLLGDSALYLCASSLRPPNTGELFFGEGSRLTVL.

The rearrangement links TRBV5-5 to TRBJ1-5; weak D call: TRBD1 (5 bases). The V end lost 0 bases, the J end lost 6 bases, and 13 bases lay between the germline ends. There are 15 residues in the CDR3. Germline CDR1 SGHKS, CDR2 YYEKEE (reference sequence). The CDR3 DNA follows: TGTGCCAGCAGCTTGGCCGGGACGAGGGGTCAGCCCCAGCATTTT. This gives the protein CASSLAGTRGQPQHF.

The chain uses TRBV5-6 and TRBJ1-1; D remains unclear. There are 15 residues in the CDR3. Per germline, CDR1 SGHDT and CDR2 YYEEEE. The V and J ends lost 0 bases and 1 base respectively, with 10 bases between them. This chain's CDR3 is CASSLALGSNTEAFF. The CDR3 bases are TGTGCCAGCAGCTTGGCCCTGGGGTCGAACACTGAAGCTTTCTTT.

The CDR3 sequence: CASSAGAGNSPLHF. CDR3 bases: TGCGCCAGCAGTGCCGGGGCGGGTAATTCACCCCTCCACTTT. V is TRBV10-1 and J is TRBJ1-6, with a tentative D call TRBD1 (5 bases). The germline V gene has CDR1 WNHNN and CDR2 SYGVQD (reference sequence). V lost 4 bases to trimming and J lost 6 bases, with 10 bases between them. There are 14 residues in the CDR3.

This sequence joins TRBV28 and TRBJ1-2, with D possibly being TRBD1 (5 bases). Trimming removed 7 bases at V and 2 bases at J, with 8 bases between. Per germline, CDR1 MDHEN and CDR2 SYDVKM. This CDR3 contains 12 residues. CDR3 amino acids: CASTDRNYGYTF. DNA for the CDR3: TGTGCCAGCACCGACAGAAACTATGGCTACACCTTC.

This chain links TRBV2 with TRBJ1-2; D uncertain. The V end lost 0 bases, the J end lost 7 bases, and 12 bases lay between the germline ends. CDR3 size: 14 residues. The germline gives CDR1 SNHLY, CDR2 FYNNEI. This chain's CDR3 is CASSEALLFGGYTF. DNA of the CDR3: TGTGCCAGCAGTGAAGCGCTTCTGTTCGGTGGCTACACCTTC.

With regard to this clone: The sample holds other DNA sequences that translate to the same CDR3. This chain connects TRBV29-1 to TRBJ2-3, with D uncertain. Germline CDR1 and CDR2: SQVTM and ANQGSEA. Trimming stripped 1 base from V and 2 bases from J, with 4 bases between. The CDR3 length is 12 residues. The CDR3 protein is CSVEGSTDTQYF. CDR3 sequence (DNA): TGCAGCGTTGAAGGCTCCACAGATACGCAGTATTTT.

The V gene is TRBV6-1, the J gene TRBJ2-7; perhaps D is TRBD1 or TRBD2 (7 bases each). The germline CDR1 and CDR2 sequences are MNHNS and SASEGT. This CDR3 has 15 residues. V lost 3 bases and J 2 bases, leaving 14 bases between the germline ends. The CDR3 protein is CASSDGRGRAYEQYF. The DNA of the CDR3 is TGTGCCAGCAGTGATGGGAGGGGGCGAGCCTACGAGCAGTACTTC.

The chain combines TRBV7-8 with TRBJ1-4, with TRBD1 matching 8 bases. Trimming removed 3 bases from V and 7 bases from J; junction bases left unmatched: 4. This CDR3 region has 14 residues. Germline CDR1 is SGHVS and CDR2 is FQNEAQ. CDR3 sequence: CASSLDRVVEKLFF. The CDR3 DNA reads TGTGCCAGCAGCTTGGACAGGGTTGTTGAAAAACTGTTTTTT.